The 17 T cell receptor beta chains in this list originate from one sample, sequenced in a study of T-cell memory formation after mild COVID-19. TCRdb itself ran the 5' RACE reads through MiXCR, one entry per CDR3 protein. The table has 65,000 to 100,000 distinct CDR3 sequences, around 13% seen once. The sample consisted of PBMCs or a T cell subset sorted from them (not recorded which). These receptors came from a man between 18 and 35 years old who had mild COVID-19 (a few samples of this study predate the infection). Cell type and time point are not known.

There are a few counts of this clonotype. The V and J genes are TRBV7-9 and TRBJ1-5; D is uncertain. CDR3 length equals 15 residues. From germline, CDR1 is SEHNR and CDR2 FQNEAQ (reference sequence). Trimming shortened V by 0 bases and J by 0 bases, and 6 bases separated the two germline ends. The CDR3 sequence is CASSLAGDSNQPQHF. The CDR3 nucleotides are TGTGCCAGCAGCTTAGCCGGGGATAGCAATCAGCCCCAGCATTTT. The complete variable domain, with remaining parts taken from reference TRBV7-9 and TRBJ1-5, reads DTGVSQNPRHKITKRGQNVTFRCDPISEHNRLYWYRQTLGQGPEFLTYFQNEAQLEKSRLLSDRFSAERPKGSFSTLEIQRTEQGDSAMYLCASSLAGDSNQPQHFGDGTRLSIL.

The gene calls are TRBV6-1 and TRBJ1-1; no clear D. This CDR3 is 12 amino acids long. Per germline, CDR1 MNHNS and CDR2 SASEGT. V dropped 2 bases and J dropped 8 bases, with 9 bases sitting between them. CDR3 nucleotide sequence: TGTGCCAGCAGTGAAAGGCGGTTAGAAGCTTTCTTT. Protein sequence: CASSERRLEAFF.

The chain employs TRBV6-5 and TRBJ2-1; D is undetermined. There are 15 residues in the CDR3. Deletions cut 5 bases from V and 2 bases from J, with 13 bases between. CDR1 is MNHEY, CDR2 SVGAGI, per germline. CDR3 sequence reads: CASSTDQHAYNEQFF. The CDR3 coding sequence is TGTGCCAGCAGTACTGACCAACACGCCTACAATGAGCAGTTCTTC.

The chain links TRBV6-2 or TRBV6-3 to TRBJ2-7; the D call may be TRBD1 or TRBD2 (5 bases each). Germline CDR1 MNHEY, CDR2 SVGEGT. The CDR3 has 12 amino acids. V lost 8 bases and J lost 6, with 14 bases in between. Here the CDR3 reads CASAWGRGEQYF. The CDR3 DNA sequence: TGTGCCAGCGCCTGGGGCCGGGGCGAGCAGTACTTC.

V is TRBV7-9 and J is TRBJ1-1; D is unclear. The CDR3 is made up of 14 amino acids. V lost 0 bases and J lost 7, with 12 bases in between. Germline CDR1 reads SEHNR; CDR2 reads FQNEAQ (reference sequence). Here the CDR3 DNA reads TGTGCCAGCAGCTTAGCGCCCGGGGAGGGTGAAGCTTTCTTT. Residues: CASSLAPGEGEAFF.

The J gene is TRBJ2-7, the V gene TRBV7-9; D is uncertain. The ends were cut back, 4 bases at V and 0 bases at J, with 10 bases in the middle. There are 14 residues in the CDR3. The V gene's germline CDR1 is SEHNR and CDR2 FQNEAQ (reference sequence). CDR3 bases: TGTGCCAGCAGCTCCCCGGCCAGCTCCTACGAGCAGTACTTC. This gives the protein CASSSPASSYEQYF.

This chain links TRBV29-1 with TRBJ1-1; a possible D gene is TRBD1 (5 bases). Per germline, CDR1 SQVTM and CDR2 ANQGSEA. This CDR3 has 13 amino acids. V was cut by 7 bases and J by 4 bases, with 16 bases left in between. This CDR3 reads CSARDLGITEAFF. The CDR3 nucleotides are TGCAGCGCCCGGGACTTGGGCATCACTGAAGCTTTCTTT. Complete variable domain (other parts from reference TRBV29-1 and TRBJ1-1): SAVISQKPSRDICQRGTSLTIQCQVDSQVTMMFWYRQQPGQSLTLIATANQGSEATYESGFVIDKFPISRPNLTFSTLTVSNMSPEDSSIYLCSARDLGITEAFFGQGTRLTVV.

This clonotype was found a few times. This chain connects TRBV6-5 to TRBJ2-7; D perhaps matches TRBD2 (6 bases). Trimming removed 0 bases from V and 0 bases from J, with 9 bases in between. CDR1 MNHEY and CDR2 SVGAGI come from the germline V gene. This CDR3 comprises 15 residues. CDR3 loop: CASSYSGGSSYEQYF. CDR3 DNA: TGTGCCAGCAGTTACTCGGGAGGATCCTCCTACGAGCAGTACTTC.

This clonotype was detected only a few times. The junction differs from germline at one of its ends, possibly a read error. The chain uses TRBV11-2 and TRBJ2-2, with 11 bases lining up with TRBD1. This CDR3 is 15 amino acids long. Germline values: CDR1 SGHAT, CDR2 FQNNGV. CDR3 protein: CASSLGQGATGELFF. DNA of the CDR3: TGTGCCAGCAGTTTAGGACAGGGGGCCACCGGGGAGCTGTTTTTT.

This chain uses TRBV4-3 with TRBJ2-7; D gene ambiguous. The V gene's germline CDR1 is LGHNA and CDR2 YSLEER. CDR3 length equals 15 residues. The germline V and J ends were trimmed by 0 bases and 2 bases, with 11 bases remaining between them. The CDR3, as DNA: TGCGCCAGCAGCCAAGATATAGGCGCGGCCTACGAGCAGTACTTC. As protein: CASSQDIGAAYEQYF.

This clonotype occurred a few times. The V call is TRBV29-1, the J call TRBJ1-2; D is undetermined. V lost 7 bases to trimming and J lost 8 bases, with 11 bases between them. This CDR3 is built from 10 residues. CDR1 is SQVTM, CDR2 ANQGSEA, per germline. CDR3 DNA: TGCAGCGCCACGGGAGGGGGCTACACCTTC. Residues: CSATGGGYTF.

The chain links TRBV6-2 or TRBV6-3 to TRBJ2-7; no firm D call. Trimming took 6 bases from V and 0 from J, leaving 15 bases between them. The CDR3 is 15 amino acids. The germline gives CDR1 MNHEY, CDR2 SVGEGT. The CDR3 nucleotides read TGTGCCAGCAGCTCCAGCAGGATAGTCTCCTACGAGCAGTACGTC. This gives the protein CASSSSRIVSYEQYV.

This clonotype was counted between two and nine times. The chain links TRBV10-1 to TRBJ2-3; 7 bases match TRBD2. Per the germline V gene, CDR1 is WNHNN and CDR2 is SYGVQD (reference sequence). The CDR3 has 15 amino acids. J was trimmed by 2 bases and V by 4 bases; bases with no gene match: 6. The CDR3 bases are TGCGCCAGCAGTGGCACAACTAGCGACACAGATACGCAGTATTTT. Residues: CASSGTTSDTDTQYF.

This clonotype was found a few times. The J gene is TRBJ2-4, the V gene TRBV12-3 or TRBV12-4; D perhaps matches TRBD2 (5 bases). Trimming left V 5 bases short and J 1 base short, with 15 bases between. The CDR3 has 16 amino acids. Here the CDR3 reads CASSQGPPGAKNIQYF. The CDR3 DNA reads TGTGCCAGCAGTCAAGGGCCCCCGGGGGCCAAAAACATTCAGTACTTC.

The chain is built from TRBV2 and TRBJ1-1, with 7 bases fitting TRBD1. This CDR3 region has 16 residues. Germline V gene lookup returns CDR1 SNHLY and CDR2 FYNNEI. Losses at the gene ends were 6 bases for V and 1 base for J; bases not matched to a gene: 11. The chain's CDR3 is CASRETGTGKNTEAFF. The CDR3 DNA follows: TGTGCCAGCAGGGAGACAGGGACGGGGAAGAACACTGAAGCTTTCTTT.

V and J are TRBV4-3 and TRBJ1-2, with unresolved D. Trimming pared 0 bases from V and 2 bases from J, leaving 4 bases between. This CDR3 spans 13 amino acids. CDR1 LGHNA and CDR2 YSLEER come from the germline V gene. In DNA form, the CDR3 reads TGCGCCAGCAGCCAAGAAGGGAACTATGGCTACACCTTC. This sequence encodes CASSQEGNYGYTF.

This clonotype was seen at least ten times. CDR3 region: CASSQDRGETQYF. The CDR3 bases are TGCGCCAGCAGCCAGGACAGGGGAGAGACCCAGTACTTC. This rearrangement joins TRBV5-1 to TRBJ2-5; 9 positions match TRBD1. After removal of 4 bases from V and 4 bases from J, the junction contained 2 bases not matched to a gene. This CDR3 comprises 13 residues. Germline loops: CDR1 SGHRS, CDR2 YFSETQ.